The TCR beta chain described here comes from a study of blood T cell repertoires in COVID-19. About the research overall: From T cells, B-cell-depleted T cells, or PBMCs came the material, which was cDNA or gDNA.

This clone came up a few times. Everyone who took part was 18 to 89 years old, and they came from about two dozen US areas. Data came from immunoSEQ multiplex PCR; TCRdb stores just in-frame clones and leaves some out. The sample has about 160,000 clones, roughly 84% seen once. CDR1 and CDR2 from the germline V gene are SGHNT and YENEEA. V was shortened by 2 bases and J by 6 bases, with 10 bases between the two germline ends. The CDR3 covers 13 residues. V and J are TRBV11-3 and TRBJ1-2, with D uncertain. The sequence was obtained from a woman aged 45 to 65 who had recovered from COVID-19. The sequenced sample was PBMCs or T cells enriched from blood (not recorded which). CDR3 DNA sequence: TGTGCCAGCAGCTTAAATGGCAAAAATGGCTACACCTTC. The encoded protein is CASSLNGKNGYTF.